Following are 10 T cell receptor beta chains from one sample sequenced in a study of cytomegalovirus exposure and HLA in healthy donors. The PCR made use of 60 Vbeta and 13 Jbeta primers. Libraries were prepared by immunoSEQ multiplex PCR; TCRdb keeps only in-frame clonotypes and omits some of them. The sample lists more than 140,000 clones, 70% to 85% occurring once. Material: PBMCs. Receptors were obtained from a woman aged 40 to 50 in good health and CMV-seronegative.

The count of this clone is one. The chain uses TRBV7-2 and TRBJ2-5; 9 nucleotides align to TRBD2. The J call is uncertain, as TRBJ2-7 better fits the DNA end. The CDR3 sequence is 17 residues long. Germline V CDR1 and CDR2: SGHTA, FQGNSA. The CDR3, as DNA: TGTGCCAGCAGCTTAGAGGCTCTAGCGGGGTCTATCTACGAGCAGTACTTC. Translated, it gives CASSLEALAGSIYEQYF.

V is TRBV7-2 and J is TRBJ2-2; no clear D. The CDR3 extends over 14 amino acids. V was cut by 1 base and J by 3 bases, with 6 bases left in between. CDR1 and CDR2 from the germline V gene are SGHTA and FQGNSA. CDR3 in amino acids: CASSLDFDTGELFF. The DNA of the CDR3 is TGTGCCAGCAGCTTAGATTTCGACACCGGGGAGCTGTTTTTT. Variable domain in full (rest from reference TRBV7-2 and TRBJ2-2): GAGVSQSPSNKVTEKGKDVELRCDPISGHTALYWYRQSLGQGLEFLIYFQGNSAPDKSGLPSDRFSAERTGGSVSTLTIQRTQQEDSAVYLCASSLDFDTGELFFGEGSRLTVL.

The gene calls are TRBV7-2 and TRBJ1-1; the match to TRBD1 covers 7 bases. CDR3 size: 15 residues. The germline gives CDR1 SGHTA, CDR2 FQGNSA. Germline trimming cut 2 bases from V and 4 bases from J; bases unmatched to any gene: 7. The CDR3 here is CASSLMRQGATEAFF. DNA of the CDR3: TGTGCCAGCAGCTTAATGAGACAGGGTGCCACTGAAGCTTTCTTT. The full variable domain, with the rest looked up from reference TRBV7-2 and TRBJ1-1, is GAGVSQSPSNKVTEKGKDVELRCDPISGHTALYWYRQSLGQGLEFLIYFQGNSAPDKSGLPSDRFSAERTGGSVSTLTIQRTQQEDSAVYLCASSLMRQGATEAFFGQGTRLTVV.

This chain joins TRBV6-6 and TRBJ1-2; D is ambiguous. V was shortened by 1 base and J by 4 bases, with 7 bases between the two germline ends. The germline gives CDR1 MNHNY, CDR2 SVGAGI (reference sequence). This CDR3 has 13 amino acids. The CDR3 region has the DNA TGTGCCAGCAGTTACTTTGACACCTATGGCTACACCTTC. This sequence encodes CASSYFDTYGYTF.

This chain joins TRBV11-1 and TRBJ2-7; possibly TRBD1 for D (6 bases). The CDR3 is 13 amino acids. The ends were cut back, 5 bases at V and 1 base at J, with 9 bases in the middle. Germline values: CDR1 SGHAT, CDR2 FQDESV (reference sequence). For the CDR3, the DNA is TGTGCCAGCAGCCGCGACAGGTCCTACGAGCAGTACTTC. The encoded protein is CASSRDRSYEQYF.

This chain connects TRBV10-3 to TRBJ2-5; unclear D gene. The DNA end is more similar to TRBJ2-7, so the J call may be wrong. CDR1 and CDR2 from the germline V gene are ENHRY and SYGVKD. CDR3 length equals 10 residues. The CDR3 bases are TGTGCCATCATTTCATACGAGCAGTACTTC. This codes for CAIISYEQYF.

The J gene is TRBJ2-2, the V gene TRBV12-5; 16 bases agree with TRBD2. Trimming cost V 2 bases and J 2 bases; bases outside gene matches: 8. The CDR3 runs to 20 residues. CDR1 is LGHNT, CDR2 FRNRAP, per germline. CDR3 residues: CASGLTRGLAGGGNTGELFF. As DNA, the CDR3 is TGTGCTAGTGGTTTGACACGGGGACTAGCGGGAGGGGGAAACACCGGGGAGCTGTTTTTT.

The CDR3 DNA reads TGCGCCAGCAGTGAGGGACAGGGCTTCACAGATACGCAGTATTTT. Protein product: CASSEGQGFTDTQYF. The chain joins TRBV10-1 to TRBJ2-3; TRBD1 agrees at 8 bases. Trimming removed 2 bases from V and 2 bases from J; junction bases left unmatched: 3. Germline lookup yields CDR1 WNHNN and CDR2 SYGVQD (reference sequence). The CDR3 has 15 residues.

This clone was seen a single time. The chain couples TRBV19 to TRBJ1-1; D might be TRBD1 (5 bases). Per germline, CDR1 LNHDA and CDR2 SQIVND (reference sequence). Trimming removed 11 bases at V and 0 bases at J, with 16 bases between. The CDR3 sequence is 14 residues long. CDR3 sequence (DNA): TGTGCCTCCACCGTACGGGGGTTGAACACTGAAGCTTTCTTT. Encoded protein: CASTVRGLNTEAFF.

The chain couples TRBV12-5 to TRBJ2-2; 15 bases map to TRBD2. This CDR3 has 17 residues. Germline V gene lookup returns CDR1 LGHNT and CDR2 FRNRAP. V shed 5 bases and J 4 bases; nucleotides not matched to a gene: 5. CDR3 DNA: TGTGCTAGTGGTAGGACTAGCGGGGGGGCCGGCACCGGGGAGCTGTTTTTT. The encoded protein is CASGRTSGGAGTGELFF.